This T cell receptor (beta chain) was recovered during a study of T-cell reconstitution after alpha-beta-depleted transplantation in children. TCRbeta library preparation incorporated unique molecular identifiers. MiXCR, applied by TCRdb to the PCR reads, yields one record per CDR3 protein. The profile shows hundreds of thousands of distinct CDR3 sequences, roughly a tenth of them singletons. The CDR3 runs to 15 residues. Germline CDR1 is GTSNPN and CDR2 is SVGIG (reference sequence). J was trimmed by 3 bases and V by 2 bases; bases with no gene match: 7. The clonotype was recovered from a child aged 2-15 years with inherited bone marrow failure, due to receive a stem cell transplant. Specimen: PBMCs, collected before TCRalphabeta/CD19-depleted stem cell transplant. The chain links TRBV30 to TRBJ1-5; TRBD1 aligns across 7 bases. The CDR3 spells CAWSPQGGPNQPQHF. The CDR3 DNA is TGTGCCTGGAGTCCTCAGGGGGGCCCCAATCAGCCCCAGCATTTT.